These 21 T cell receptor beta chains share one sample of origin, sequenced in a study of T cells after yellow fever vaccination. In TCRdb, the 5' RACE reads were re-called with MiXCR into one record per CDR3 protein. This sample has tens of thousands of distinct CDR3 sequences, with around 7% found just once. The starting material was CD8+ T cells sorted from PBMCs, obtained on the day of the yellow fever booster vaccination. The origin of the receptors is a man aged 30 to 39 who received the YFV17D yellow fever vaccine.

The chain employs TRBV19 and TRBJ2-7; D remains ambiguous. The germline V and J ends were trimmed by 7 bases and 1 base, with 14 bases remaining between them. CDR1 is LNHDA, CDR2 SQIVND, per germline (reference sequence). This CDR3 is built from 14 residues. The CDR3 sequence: CASNSGLASYEQYF. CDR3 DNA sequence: TGTGCCAGTAATAGTGGATTGGCATCCTACGAGCAGTACTTC.

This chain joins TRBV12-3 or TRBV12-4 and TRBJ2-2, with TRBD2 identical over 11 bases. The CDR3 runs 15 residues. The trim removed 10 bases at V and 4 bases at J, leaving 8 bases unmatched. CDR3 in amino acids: CATSLAGVSTGELFF. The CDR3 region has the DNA TGTGCCACCTCACTAGCGGGAGTAAGCACCGGGGAGCTGTTTTTT.

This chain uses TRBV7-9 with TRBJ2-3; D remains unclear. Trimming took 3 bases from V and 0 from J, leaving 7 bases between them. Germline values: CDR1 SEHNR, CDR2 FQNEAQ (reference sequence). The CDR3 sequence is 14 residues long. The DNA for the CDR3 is TGTGCCAGCAGCTTGAGCCAGAGCACAGATACGCAGTATTTT. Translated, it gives CASSLSQSTDTQYF. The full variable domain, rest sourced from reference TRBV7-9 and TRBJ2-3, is DTGVSQNPRHKITKRGQNVTFRCDPISEHNRLYWYRQTLGQGPEFLTYFQNEAQLEKSRLLSDRFSAERPKGSFSTLEIQRTEQGDSAMYLCASSLSQSTDTQYFGPGTRLTVL.

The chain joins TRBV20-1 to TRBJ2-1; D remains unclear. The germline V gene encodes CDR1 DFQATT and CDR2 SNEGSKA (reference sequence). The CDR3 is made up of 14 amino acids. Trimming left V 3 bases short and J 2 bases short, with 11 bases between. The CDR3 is CSASKTFTYNEQFF. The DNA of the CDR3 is TGCAGTGCTAGTAAGACTTTTACCTACAATGAGCAGTTCTTC.

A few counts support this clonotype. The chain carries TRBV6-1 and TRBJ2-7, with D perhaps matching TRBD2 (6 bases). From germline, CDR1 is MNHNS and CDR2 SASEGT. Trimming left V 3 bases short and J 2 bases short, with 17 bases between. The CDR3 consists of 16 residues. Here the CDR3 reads CASSEGWRGSAYEQYF. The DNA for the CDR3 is TGTGCCAGCAGTGAGGGTTGGAGGGGCAGCGCCTACGAGCAGTACTTC.

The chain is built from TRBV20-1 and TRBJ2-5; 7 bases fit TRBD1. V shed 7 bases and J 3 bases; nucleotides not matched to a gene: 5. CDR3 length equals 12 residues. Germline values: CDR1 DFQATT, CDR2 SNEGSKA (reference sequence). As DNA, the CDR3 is TGCAGTGGCGCTACAGGGGAAGAGACCCAGTACTTC. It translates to CSGATGEETQYF.

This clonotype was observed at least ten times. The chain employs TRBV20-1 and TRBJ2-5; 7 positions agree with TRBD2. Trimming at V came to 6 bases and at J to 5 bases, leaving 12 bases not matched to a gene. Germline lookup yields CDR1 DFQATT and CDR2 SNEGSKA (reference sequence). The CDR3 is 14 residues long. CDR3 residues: CSATGREPSETQYF. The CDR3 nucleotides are TGCAGTGCCACTGGGCGGGAGCCATCGGAGACCCAGTACTTC.

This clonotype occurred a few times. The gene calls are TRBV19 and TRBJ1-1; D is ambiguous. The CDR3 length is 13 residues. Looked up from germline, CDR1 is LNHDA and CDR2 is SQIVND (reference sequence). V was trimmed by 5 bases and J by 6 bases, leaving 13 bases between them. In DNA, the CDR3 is TGTGCCAGTAGTGCCTTCAGTGGGGCTGAAGCTTTCTTT. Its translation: CASSAFSGAEAFF.

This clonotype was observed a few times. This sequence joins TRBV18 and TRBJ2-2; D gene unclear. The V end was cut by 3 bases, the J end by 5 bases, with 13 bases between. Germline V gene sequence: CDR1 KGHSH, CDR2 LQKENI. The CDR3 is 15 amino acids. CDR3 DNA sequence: TGTGCCAGCTCACCGCCAATTGACCAAACCGGGGAGCTGTTTTTT. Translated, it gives CASSPPIDQTGELFF.

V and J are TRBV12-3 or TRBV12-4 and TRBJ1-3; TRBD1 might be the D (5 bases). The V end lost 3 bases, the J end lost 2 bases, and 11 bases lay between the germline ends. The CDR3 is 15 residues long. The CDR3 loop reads CASSLSGGPGNTIYF. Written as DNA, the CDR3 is TGTGCCAGCAGTTTGTCCGGGGGACCTGGAAACACCATATATTTT.

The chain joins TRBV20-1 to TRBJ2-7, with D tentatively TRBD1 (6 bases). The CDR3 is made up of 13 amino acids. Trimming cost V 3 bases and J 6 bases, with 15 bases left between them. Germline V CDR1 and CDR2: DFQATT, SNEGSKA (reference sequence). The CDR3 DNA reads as TGCAGTGCTAGTATATCAGGGGTAACCGAGCAGTACTTC. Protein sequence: CSASISGVTEQYF.

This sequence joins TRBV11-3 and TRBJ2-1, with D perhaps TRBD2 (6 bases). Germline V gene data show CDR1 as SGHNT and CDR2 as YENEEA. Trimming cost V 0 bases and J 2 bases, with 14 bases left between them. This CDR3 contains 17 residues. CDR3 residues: CASSLDNSGSPYNEQFF. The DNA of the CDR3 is TGTGCCAGCAGCTTAGATAATTCCGGGAGCCCCTACAATGAGCAGTTCTTC.

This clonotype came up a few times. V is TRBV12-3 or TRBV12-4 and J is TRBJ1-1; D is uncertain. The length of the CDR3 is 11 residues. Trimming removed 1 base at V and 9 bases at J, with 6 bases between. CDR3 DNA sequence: TGTGCCAGCAGTTTAGACAGAAAAGCTTTCTTT. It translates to CASSLDRKAFF.

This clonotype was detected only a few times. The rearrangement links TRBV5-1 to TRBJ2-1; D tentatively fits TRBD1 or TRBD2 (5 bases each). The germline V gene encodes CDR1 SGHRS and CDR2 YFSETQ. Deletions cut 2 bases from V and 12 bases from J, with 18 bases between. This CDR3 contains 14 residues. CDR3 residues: CASSFETAGGGQFF. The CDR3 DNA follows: TGCGCCAGCAGCTTTGAAACAGCCGGTGGGGGGCAGTTCTTC.

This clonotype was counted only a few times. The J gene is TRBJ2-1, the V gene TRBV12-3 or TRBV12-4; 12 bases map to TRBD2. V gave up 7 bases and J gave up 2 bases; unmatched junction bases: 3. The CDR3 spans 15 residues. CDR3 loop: CASTRLAGAYNEQFF. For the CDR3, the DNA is TGTGCCAGCACCCGACTAGCGGGAGCCTACAATGAGCAGTTCTTC.

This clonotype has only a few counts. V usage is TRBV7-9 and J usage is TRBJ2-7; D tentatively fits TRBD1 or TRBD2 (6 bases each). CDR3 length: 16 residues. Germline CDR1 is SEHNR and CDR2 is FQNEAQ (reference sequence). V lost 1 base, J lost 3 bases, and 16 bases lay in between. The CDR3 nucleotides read TGTGCCAGCAGCTTAGTACGGGGGCTATCCGTCTACGAGCAGTACTTC. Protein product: CASSLVRGLSVYEQYF.

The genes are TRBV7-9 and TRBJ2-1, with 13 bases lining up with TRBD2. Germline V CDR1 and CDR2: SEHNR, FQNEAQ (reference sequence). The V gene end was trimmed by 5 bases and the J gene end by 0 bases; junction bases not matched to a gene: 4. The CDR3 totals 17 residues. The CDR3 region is CASSPGTSGISYNEQFF. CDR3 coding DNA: TGTGCCAGCAGCCCCGGGACTAGCGGGATCTCCTACAATGAGCAGTTCTTC.

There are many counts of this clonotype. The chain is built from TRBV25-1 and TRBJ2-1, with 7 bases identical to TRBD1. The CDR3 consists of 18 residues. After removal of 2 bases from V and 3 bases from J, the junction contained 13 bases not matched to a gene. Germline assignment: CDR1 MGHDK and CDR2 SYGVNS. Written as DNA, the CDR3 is TGTGCCAGCAGTGAAGGACCCGATGGACAGGCTTTCTACAATGAGCAGTTCTTC. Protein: CASSEGPDGQAFYNEQFF. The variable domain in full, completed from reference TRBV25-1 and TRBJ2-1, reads EADIYQTPRYLVIGTGKKITLECSQTMGHDKMYWYQQDPGMELHLIHYSYGVNSTEKGDLSSESTVSRIRTEHFPLTLESARPSHTSQYLCASSEGPDGQAFYNEQFFGPGTRLTVL.

The CDR3 DNA sequence: TGCAGTGCTAGAGACGGATCCGAGAGGGTCGCAGATACGCAGTATTTT. Its translation is CSARDGSERVADTQYF. The rearrangement uses TRBV20-1 and TRBJ2-3; TRBD2 is a possible D gene (5 bases). V gave up 0 bases and J gave up 4 bases, with 17 bases separating them. CDR1 is DFQATT and CDR2 is SNEGSKA in the germline V gene (reference sequence). The CDR3 has 16 amino acids.

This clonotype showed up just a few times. This CDR3 is CASRGVGRAYF. CDR3 nucleotides: TGTGCCAGCAGGGGGGTAGGTAGGGCTTACTTC. The chain joins TRBV12-3 or TRBV12-4 to TRBJ2-7; D could derive from TRBD1 or TRBD2 (5 bases each). V lost 6 bases and J 13 bases, leaving 16 bases between the germline ends. The CDR3 spans 11 residues.

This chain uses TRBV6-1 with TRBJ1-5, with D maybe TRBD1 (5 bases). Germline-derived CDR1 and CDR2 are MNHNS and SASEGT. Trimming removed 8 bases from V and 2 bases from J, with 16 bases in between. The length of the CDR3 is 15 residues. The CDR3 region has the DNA TGTGCCAGCTCCGTGGGGGAAATGCGCAATCAGCCCCAGCATTTT. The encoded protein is CASSVGEMRNQPQHF.